This T cell receptor beta chain was sequenced for a study of blood T cells in healthy people across ages. Study findings and constraints: The long-lived group displayed more naive CD4+ cells, plus higher diversity, than the aged donors did.

The authors ran a second PCR of 7 to 11 cycles using a sample-barcoded 5' primer and a J-beta primer mix. TCRdb called the 5' RACE reads again in MiXCR, with one record for every CDR3 protein. This sample yields roughly 800,000 distinct CDR3 sequences, of which roughly 50% are seen a single time; under 50% belongs to the top ten. Germline V CDR1 and CDR2: MNHEY, SVGAGI. The V segment lost 7 bases and the J segment 3 bases; nucleotides outside the gene matches: 10. The CDR3 runs to 15 residues. The table lists this clonotype with a few counts. The antigen is unknown. V and J are TRBV6-5 and TRBJ2-3, with TRBD1 matching over 7 bases. The sample comprised blood. The receptor's source is an elderly man in good health. Here the CDR3 reads CASNRGLEGTDTQYF. The CDR3 region has the DNA TGTGCCAGCAACAGGGGTCTCGAGGGAACAGATACGCAGTATTTT.